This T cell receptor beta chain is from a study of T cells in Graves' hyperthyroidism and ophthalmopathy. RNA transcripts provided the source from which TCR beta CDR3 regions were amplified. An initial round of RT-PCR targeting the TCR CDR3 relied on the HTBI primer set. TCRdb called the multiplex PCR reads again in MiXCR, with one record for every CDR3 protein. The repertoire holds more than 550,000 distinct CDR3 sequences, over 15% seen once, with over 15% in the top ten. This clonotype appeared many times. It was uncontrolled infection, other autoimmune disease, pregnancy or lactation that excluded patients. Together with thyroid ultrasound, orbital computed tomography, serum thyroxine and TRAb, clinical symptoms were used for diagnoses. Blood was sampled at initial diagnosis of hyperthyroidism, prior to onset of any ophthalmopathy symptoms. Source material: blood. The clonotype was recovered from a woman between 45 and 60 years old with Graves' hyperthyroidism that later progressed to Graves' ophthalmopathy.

The CDR3, as DNA: TGTGCCAGTACCCCGGGCCAACCCGCCTACGAGCAGTACTTC. Encoded protein: CASTPGQPAYEQYF. V and J are TRBV7-8 and TRBJ2-7; no reliable D call. Deletions cut 9 bases from V and 2 bases from J, with 17 bases between. The CDR3 extends over 14 amino acids. Germline CDR1 and CDR2: SGHVS and FQNEAQ.